These 11 T cell receptor beta chains originate from one sample sequenced in a study of spatial heterogeneity in lung cancer. Study-level points and caveats: Tumors with more nonsynonymous mutations had more expanded intratumoral alpha and beta TCRs.

TCRdb processed the 5' RACE reads anew with MiXCR; each CDR3 protein has one entry. The profile shows about 3,800 distinct CDR3 sequences, 8.5% to 10% of them singletons. Time point defined: sample taken at primary tumor resection. No antigen has been assigned to these receptors. Source: lung tumor tissue, taken at surgery. The receptors come from a male donor with early-stage non-small cell lung cancer.

Worth noting for this clonotype: Because the library targeted alpha chains, this beta chain is an off-target read whose size means little. This sequence joins TRBV11-2 and TRBJ2-4, with 8 positions matching TRBD2. Germline loops: CDR1 SGHAT, CDR2 FQNNGV. The CDR3 spans 15 residues. J gave up 8 bases and V 1 base, and 7 bases lay outside the gene matches. Here the CDR3 reads CASSLGPKAGDIQYF. The CDR3 region has the DNA TGTGCCAGCAGCTTAGGACCAAAAGCGGGGGACATTCAGTACTTC.

As regards this clonotype: The size of this beta chain means little, since it is a stray read in a library made for alpha chains. V usage is TRBV5-5 and J usage is TRBJ2-6; 12 nucleotides align to TRBD1. The V gene's germline CDR1 is SGHKS and CDR2 YYEKEE (reference sequence). J gave up 4 bases and V 1 base, and 6 bases lay outside the gene matches. The CDR3 is 18 amino acids. CDR3 sequence (DNA): TGTGCCAGCAGCTTGACTGGGACAGGGGGCCGGGGGGCCAACGTCCTGACTTTC. It yields the protein CASSLTGTGGRGANVLTF.

This clonotype counts as medium-sized (0.01 to 0.1%). This beta chain turned up in a library designed for alpha chains; as an off-target read, its abundance says little. The gene calls are TRBV6-2 or TRBV6-3 and TRBJ1-2; D possibly corresponds to TRBD1 (6 bases). The CDR3 extends over 16 amino acids. The V and J ends lost 0 bases and 2 bases respectively, with 13 bases between them. In germline, CDR1 is MNHEY, CDR2 SVGEGT. This CDR3 is CASSYSWTDYNYGYTF. The CDR3 DNA is TGTGCCAGCAGTTACTCTTGGACAGATTACAACTATGGCTACACCTTC.

This clonotype is medium-sized within its sample. A library prepared for alpha chains yielded this beta chain as an off-target read; its size is of little meaning. The V gene is TRBV11-2, the J gene TRBJ2-1; 7 positions match TRBD2. The CDR3 has 17 residues. V dropped 5 bases and J dropped 0; count of bases not matched to a gene: 10. Germline CDR1 is SGHAT and CDR2 is FQNNGV. CDR3 residues: CASSRNLAGASYNEQFF. In nucleotides, the CDR3 is TGTGCCAGCAGCCGGAATCTCGCGGGAGCCTCCTACAATGAGCAGTTCTTC.

In its sample, this clonotype ranks as medium-sized. The library was prepared for alpha chains; this beta chain is a stray read, so its frequency means little. The rearrangement links TRBV28 to TRBJ2-1, with D perhaps TRBD2 (6 bases). V lost 6 bases, J lost 8 bases, and 11 bases lay in between. The CDR3 spans 12 residues. CDR1 is MDHEN and CDR2 is SYDVKM in the germline V gene. The CDR3 nucleotides read TGTGCCAGCAGACTTAGGAGGGATGAGCAGTTCTTC. Protein: CASRLRRDEQFF.

This clonotype was detected only a few times. In a library made to pick up alpha chains, this beta chain is a stray read with a size that means little. This chain joins TRBV4-1 and TRBJ1-5; D is possibly TRBD1 (5 bases). Germline V gene lookup returns CDR1 MGHRA and CDR2 YSYEKL. Trimming left V 5 bases short and J 9 bases short, with 26 bases between. CDR3 length: 17 amino acids. The CDR3 DNA follows: TGCGCCAGCAGCAAGGGGCCGGGTTCCGAACCACTTGGGCCCCAGCATTTT. Residues: CASSKGPGSEPLGPQHF.

This clonotype showed up many times. This may be a read error, as it is one base from a much larger clone. With the library built for alpha chains, this beta chain is off target and its frequency is not meaningful. The chain couples TRBV12-3 or TRBV12-4 to TRBJ2-3, with D possibly TRBD2 on 5 matching bases. The CDR3 loop spans 14 amino acids. V was cut by 3 bases and J by 6 bases, with 13 bases left in between. The CDR3 sequence: CASSFTGIVDTQYF. In DNA form, the CDR3 reads TGTGCCAGCAGTTTCACCGGGATTGTGGATACGCAGTATTTT.

This clonotype has at least ten counts. Because this beta chain is a stray read in a library intended to capture alpha chains, its abundance should not be given much weight. The V gene is TRBV10-3, the J gene TRBJ2-7; 9 bases agree with TRBD1. Looked up from germline, CDR1 is ENHRY and CDR2 is SYGVKD. CDR3 size: 14 residues. V gave up 4 bases and J gave up 5 bases; unmatched junction bases: 6. The CDR3 region has the DNA TGTGCCATCAGTGGTGGGACAGGGACCCACGAGCAGTACTTC. Its translation: CAISGGTGTHEQYF.

In its sample, this clonotype ranks as medium-sized. The library was built for alpha chains, so this beta chain is an off-target read and its size means little. V and J are TRBV7-2 and TRBJ2-1, with 14 nucleotides matching TRBD2. Germline CDR1 reads SGHTA; CDR2 reads FQGNSA. Trimming took 5 bases from V and 7 from J; bases not matched to a gene: 4. CDR3 length equals 15 residues. DNA of the CDR3: TGTGCCAGCAGCCAAGGACTAGCGGGAGGTAATGAGCAGTTCTTC. Protein product: CASSQGLAGGNEQFF.

This clonotype was detected many times. This beta chain represents an off-target read in a library built for alpha chains; its size is of limited meaning. This chain links TRBV7-2 with TRBJ2-5, with D perhaps matching TRBD2 (5 bases). The germline V and J ends were trimmed by 0 bases and 4 bases, with 9 bases remaining between them. Germline CDR1 reads SGHTA; CDR2 reads FQGNSA. This CDR3 has 14 amino acids. CDR3 bases: TGTGCCAGCAGCTTAGCCCGGGGTTCAGAGACCCAGTACTTC. It yields the protein CASSLARGSETQYF.

This clonotype was seen a few times. Found in a library prepared for alpha chains, this beta chain is an off-target read, and its abundance has little meaning. This sequence joins TRBV28 and TRBJ1-3, with D unclear. Trimming removed 3 bases at V and 2 bases at J, with 8 bases between. The CDR3 covers 14 residues. Per germline, CDR1 MDHEN and CDR2 SYDVKM. The CDR3 coding sequence is TGTGCCAGCAGTTTTCGCCAAGCTGGAAACACCATATATTTT. It is translated as CASSFRQAGNTIYF.